One and the same sample provided the 15 T cell receptor beta chains below, sequenced in a study of T cell changes during pregnancy in multiple sclerosis. The protocol was immunoSEQ multiplex PCR, while the TCRdb copy is restricted to in-frame clones and leaves out a portion. Of about 59,000 clones in the sample, about 93% were seen once. Here the sequenced sample was CD8+ T cells from peripheral blood mononuclear cells, taken in the third trimester of pregnancy. The receptors originated from a female donor with multiple sclerosis, enrolled in a pregnancy study.

This chain uses TRBV4-3 with TRBJ2-7; 9 bases are a match to TRBD2. This CDR3 spans 15 amino acids. CDR1 and CDR2 from the germline V gene are LGHNA and YSLEER. Trimming at V came to 1 base and at J to 2 bases, leaving 3 bases not matched to a gene. The CDR3 coding sequence is TGCGCCAGCAGCCAAGGTCTAGCGGGAACCTACGAGCAGTACTTC. This codes for CASSQGLAGTYEQYF.

The gene calls are TRBV15 and TRBJ2-7, with D perhaps TRBD2 (5 bases). This CDR3 spans 15 amino acids. Germline V gives CDR1 LNHNV, CDR2 YYDKDF (reference sequence). The ends were cut back, 5 bases at V and 3 bases at J, with 17 bases in the middle. CDR3 sequence (DNA): TGTGCCACCAGCGTTGCGGGTTGGCGCGACTACGAGCAGTACTTC. It specifies CATSVAGWRDYEQYF. Variable domain in full (rest from reference TRBV15 and TRBJ2-7): DAMVIQNPRYQVTQFGKPVTLSCSQTLNHNVMYWYQQKSSQAPKLLFHYYDKDFNNEADTPDNFQSRRPNTSFCFLDIRSPGLGDTAMYLCATSVAGWRDYEQYFGPGTRLTVT.

The chain uses TRBV18 and TRBJ2-1; D might be TRBD1 (6 bases). V was shortened by 6 bases and J by 9 bases, with 9 bases between the two germline ends. Germline V CDR1 and CDR2: KGHSH, LQKENI. CDR3 length: 11 amino acids. As DNA, the CDR3 is TGTGCCAGCTCTTCAGGGGTTGAGCAGTTCTTC. It specifies CASSSGVEQFF.

This chain connects TRBV5-5 to TRBJ2-3; 10 bases are shared with TRBD2. The ends lost 1 base at V and 5 bases at J; junction bases unmatched: 4. This CDR3 has 15 amino acids. Germline lookup yields CDR1 SGHKS and CDR2 YYEKEE (reference sequence). CDR3 sequence (DNA): TGTGCCAGCAGCTTGAGCGTAGCGGGAGGAGATACGCAGTATTTT. It is translated as CASSLSVAGGDTQYF.

This chain uses TRBV2 with TRBJ1-2; D may be TRBD1 (6 bases). The CDR3 loop spans 14 amino acids. V lost 5 bases, J lost 4 bases, and 14 bases lay in between. The germline V gene has CDR1 SNHLY and CDR2 FYNNEI. This CDR3 reads CASSNTGSGYGYTF. The CDR3 bases are TGTGCCAGCAGTAATACAGGGTCCGGCTATGGCTACACCTTC.

This clone was seen only once. The V and J genes are TRBV6-4 and TRBJ2-3; D remains ambiguous. Germline CDR1 reads MRHNA; CDR2 reads SNTAGT. Trimming cost V 1 base and J 8 bases, with 7 bases left between them. CDR3 length equals 12 residues. CDR3 protein: CASSDFTGTQYF. The CDR3 coding sequence is TGTGCCAGCAGTGACTTTACGGGTACGCAGTATTTT.

The chain uses TRBV5-1 and TRBJ1-2; no definite D call. Germline V CDR1 and CDR2: SGHRS, YFSETQ. The CDR3 loop spans 12 amino acids. V lost 5 bases and J 5 bases, leaving 10 bases between the germline ends. The chain's CDR3 is CASSKGEYGYTF. The CDR3 DNA follows: TGCGCCAGCAGTAAGGGAGAGTATGGCTACACCTTC.

This clone was found a few times. The chain has TRBV4-3 and TRBJ1-1; D gene uncertain. V was trimmed by 0 bases and J by 7 bases, leaving 18 bases between them. Germline V gene sequence: CDR1 LGHNA, CDR2 YSLEER. The CDR3 totals 16 residues. The chain's CDR3 is CASSQEVEVGGVEAFF. DNA for the CDR3: TGCGCCAGCAGCCAAGAAGTAGAAGTGGGAGGTGTTGAAGCTTTCTTT.

The chain carries TRBV6-6 and TRBJ2-1, with 11 bases lining up with TRBD2. Per germline, CDR1 MNHNY and CDR2 SVGAGI (reference sequence). V was clipped by 7 bases and J by 6 bases; unmatched bases: 8. The CDR3 sequence is 15 residues long. The CDR3 spells CASNPPGTSGNEQFF. The CDR3, as DNA: TGTGCCAGCAATCCACCCGGGACTAGCGGCAATGAGCAGTTCTTC.

Regarding this clone: An end of the junction differs from the germline gene, which may be a read error. The V and J genes are TRBV30 and TRBJ2-3, with 7 bases fitting TRBD2. Germline assignment: CDR1 GTSNPN and CDR2 SVGIG (reference sequence). The CDR3 contains 13 residues. The CDR3 DNA reads TGTGCCGGGAGGGTGGCGGGAACAGATACGCAGTATTTT. It translates to CAGRVAGTDTQYF.

The rearrangement joins TRBV9 to TRBJ1-2; no definite D call. The CDR3 totals 16 residues. V was pared by 0 bases and J by 4 bases, with 16 bases between. CDR1 is SGDLS and CDR2 is YYNGEE in the germline V gene. CDR3 residues: CASSVETRPGGYGYTF. As DNA, the CDR3 is TGTGCCAGCAGCGTAGAGACACGACCCGGAGGCTATGGCTACACCTTC.

This chain connects TRBV30 to TRBJ2-1, with D possibly being TRBD1 (5 bases). From germline, CDR1 is GTSNPN and CDR2 SVGIG (reference sequence). The CDR3 is 13 residues long. V was clipped by 1 base and J by 8 bases, with 12 bases between them. The CDR3 DNA reads TGTGCCTGGAGTGCAGGGCTAGGTTATGAGCAGTTCTTC. Its protein is CAWSAGLGYEQFF.

The chain is built from TRBV7-2 and TRBJ2-7; 8 bases are a match to TRBD1. CDR1 and CDR2 (germline): SGHTA, FQGNSA. This CDR3 region has 15 residues. V lost 5 bases and J lost 4; bases outside the gene matches: 10. DNA for the CDR3: TGTGCCAGCAGCCACCCCCCCAGGGGGCTATACGAGCAGTACTTC. Translating it yields CASSHPPRGLYEQYF. The full variable domain, rest sourced from reference TRBV7-2 and TRBJ2-7, is GAGVSQSPSNKVTEKGKDVELRCDPISGHTALYWYRQSLGQGLEFLIYFQGNSAPDKSGLPSDRFSAERTGGSVSTLTIQRTQQEDSAVYLCASSHPPRGLYEQYFGPGTRLTVT.

The gene calls are TRBV23-1 and TRBJ2-1; tentative D call: TRBD2 (5 bases). TRBV23-1 is recorded as an ORF, its role being uncertain. The CDR3 contains 13 residues. Trimming stripped 0 bases from V and 7 bases from J, with 7 bases between. CDR3 protein: CASSQSGVNEQFF. DNA of the CDR3: TGCGCCAGCAGTCAATCGGGAGTAAATGAGCAGTTCTTC.

The chain has TRBV9 and TRBJ1-2; D gene unclear. CDR3 size: 12 residues. The V end was cut by 3 bases, the J end by 8 bases, with 11 bases between. Germline V gene data show CDR1 as SGDLS and CDR2 as YYNGEE. This CDR3 is CASSAGSGGYTF. The CDR3 coding sequence is TGTGCCAGCAGCGCGGGTAGCGGCGGCTACACCTTC.